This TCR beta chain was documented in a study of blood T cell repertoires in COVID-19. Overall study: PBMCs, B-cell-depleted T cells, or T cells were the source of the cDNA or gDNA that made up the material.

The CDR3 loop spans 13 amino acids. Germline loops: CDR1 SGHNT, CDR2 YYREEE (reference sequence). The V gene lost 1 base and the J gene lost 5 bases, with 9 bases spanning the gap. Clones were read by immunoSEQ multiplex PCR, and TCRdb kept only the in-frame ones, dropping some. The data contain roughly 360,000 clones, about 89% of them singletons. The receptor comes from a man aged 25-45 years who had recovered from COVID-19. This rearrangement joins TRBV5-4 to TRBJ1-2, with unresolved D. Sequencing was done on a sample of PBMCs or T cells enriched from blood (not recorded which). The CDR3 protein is CASSLKAGYGYTF. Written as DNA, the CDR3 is TGTGCCAGCAGCTTGAAGGCAGGATATGGCTACACCTTC.